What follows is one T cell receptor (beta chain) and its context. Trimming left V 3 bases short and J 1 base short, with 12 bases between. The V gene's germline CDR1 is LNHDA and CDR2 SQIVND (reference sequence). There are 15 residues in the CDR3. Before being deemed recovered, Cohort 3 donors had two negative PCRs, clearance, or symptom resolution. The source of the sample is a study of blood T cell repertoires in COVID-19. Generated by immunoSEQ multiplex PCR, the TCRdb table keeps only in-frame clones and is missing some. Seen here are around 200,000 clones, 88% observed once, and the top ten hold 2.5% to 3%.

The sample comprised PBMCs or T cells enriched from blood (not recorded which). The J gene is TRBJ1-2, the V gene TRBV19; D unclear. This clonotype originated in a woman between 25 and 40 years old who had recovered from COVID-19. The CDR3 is CASSISAGSNYGYTF. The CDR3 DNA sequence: TGTGCCAGTAGTATTAGTGCAGGCAGTAACTATGGCTACACCTTC. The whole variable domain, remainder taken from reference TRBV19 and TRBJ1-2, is DGGITQSPKYLFRKEGQNVTLSCEQNLNHDAMYWYRQDPGQGLRLIYYSQIVNDFQKGDIAEGYSVSREKKESFPLTVTSAQKNPTAFYLCASSISAGSNYGYTFGSGTRLTVV.